A single sample is the source of the 2 T cell receptor beta chains below, sequenced in a study of blood T cell repertoires in COVID-19. This table comes from immunoSEQ multiplex PCR, and its TCRdb copy is limited to in-frame clones, with some not included. The profile shows about 100,000 clones, 80% to 95% of them singletons. Source material: peripheral blood. These receptor sequences come from a man in his forties or fifties with active COVID-19.

This chain connects TRBV2 to TRBJ1-5; 9 bases are a match to TRBD1. The CDR3 is 16 residues long. Trimming cost V 6 bases and J 0 bases; bases outside gene matches: 6. The germline V gene has CDR1 SNHLY and CDR2 FYNNEI. The CDR3 reads CASSQQGAPSNQPQHF. CDR3 nucleotides: TGTGCCAGCAGCCAACAGGGGGCGCCTAGCAATCAGCCCCAGCATTTT. Filled out from reference TRBV2 and TRBJ1-5, the complete variable domain reads EPEVTQTPSHQVTQMGQEVILRCVPISNHLYFYWYRQILGQKVEFLVSFYNNEISEKSEIFDDQFSVERPDGSNFTLKIRSTKLEDSAMYFCASSQQGAPSNQPQHFGDGTRLSIL.

V usage is TRBV6-5 and J usage is TRBJ1-5; maybe TRBD1 (6 bases). There are 14 residues in the CDR3. V lost 7 bases to trimming and J lost 5 bases, with 15 bases between them. Germline V gene sequence: CDR1 MNHEY, CDR2 SVGAGI. The CDR3 nucleotides are TGTGCCAGCAACGCCTTACAGGGAGATCAGCCCCAGCATTTT. Its protein is CASNALQGDQPQHF.